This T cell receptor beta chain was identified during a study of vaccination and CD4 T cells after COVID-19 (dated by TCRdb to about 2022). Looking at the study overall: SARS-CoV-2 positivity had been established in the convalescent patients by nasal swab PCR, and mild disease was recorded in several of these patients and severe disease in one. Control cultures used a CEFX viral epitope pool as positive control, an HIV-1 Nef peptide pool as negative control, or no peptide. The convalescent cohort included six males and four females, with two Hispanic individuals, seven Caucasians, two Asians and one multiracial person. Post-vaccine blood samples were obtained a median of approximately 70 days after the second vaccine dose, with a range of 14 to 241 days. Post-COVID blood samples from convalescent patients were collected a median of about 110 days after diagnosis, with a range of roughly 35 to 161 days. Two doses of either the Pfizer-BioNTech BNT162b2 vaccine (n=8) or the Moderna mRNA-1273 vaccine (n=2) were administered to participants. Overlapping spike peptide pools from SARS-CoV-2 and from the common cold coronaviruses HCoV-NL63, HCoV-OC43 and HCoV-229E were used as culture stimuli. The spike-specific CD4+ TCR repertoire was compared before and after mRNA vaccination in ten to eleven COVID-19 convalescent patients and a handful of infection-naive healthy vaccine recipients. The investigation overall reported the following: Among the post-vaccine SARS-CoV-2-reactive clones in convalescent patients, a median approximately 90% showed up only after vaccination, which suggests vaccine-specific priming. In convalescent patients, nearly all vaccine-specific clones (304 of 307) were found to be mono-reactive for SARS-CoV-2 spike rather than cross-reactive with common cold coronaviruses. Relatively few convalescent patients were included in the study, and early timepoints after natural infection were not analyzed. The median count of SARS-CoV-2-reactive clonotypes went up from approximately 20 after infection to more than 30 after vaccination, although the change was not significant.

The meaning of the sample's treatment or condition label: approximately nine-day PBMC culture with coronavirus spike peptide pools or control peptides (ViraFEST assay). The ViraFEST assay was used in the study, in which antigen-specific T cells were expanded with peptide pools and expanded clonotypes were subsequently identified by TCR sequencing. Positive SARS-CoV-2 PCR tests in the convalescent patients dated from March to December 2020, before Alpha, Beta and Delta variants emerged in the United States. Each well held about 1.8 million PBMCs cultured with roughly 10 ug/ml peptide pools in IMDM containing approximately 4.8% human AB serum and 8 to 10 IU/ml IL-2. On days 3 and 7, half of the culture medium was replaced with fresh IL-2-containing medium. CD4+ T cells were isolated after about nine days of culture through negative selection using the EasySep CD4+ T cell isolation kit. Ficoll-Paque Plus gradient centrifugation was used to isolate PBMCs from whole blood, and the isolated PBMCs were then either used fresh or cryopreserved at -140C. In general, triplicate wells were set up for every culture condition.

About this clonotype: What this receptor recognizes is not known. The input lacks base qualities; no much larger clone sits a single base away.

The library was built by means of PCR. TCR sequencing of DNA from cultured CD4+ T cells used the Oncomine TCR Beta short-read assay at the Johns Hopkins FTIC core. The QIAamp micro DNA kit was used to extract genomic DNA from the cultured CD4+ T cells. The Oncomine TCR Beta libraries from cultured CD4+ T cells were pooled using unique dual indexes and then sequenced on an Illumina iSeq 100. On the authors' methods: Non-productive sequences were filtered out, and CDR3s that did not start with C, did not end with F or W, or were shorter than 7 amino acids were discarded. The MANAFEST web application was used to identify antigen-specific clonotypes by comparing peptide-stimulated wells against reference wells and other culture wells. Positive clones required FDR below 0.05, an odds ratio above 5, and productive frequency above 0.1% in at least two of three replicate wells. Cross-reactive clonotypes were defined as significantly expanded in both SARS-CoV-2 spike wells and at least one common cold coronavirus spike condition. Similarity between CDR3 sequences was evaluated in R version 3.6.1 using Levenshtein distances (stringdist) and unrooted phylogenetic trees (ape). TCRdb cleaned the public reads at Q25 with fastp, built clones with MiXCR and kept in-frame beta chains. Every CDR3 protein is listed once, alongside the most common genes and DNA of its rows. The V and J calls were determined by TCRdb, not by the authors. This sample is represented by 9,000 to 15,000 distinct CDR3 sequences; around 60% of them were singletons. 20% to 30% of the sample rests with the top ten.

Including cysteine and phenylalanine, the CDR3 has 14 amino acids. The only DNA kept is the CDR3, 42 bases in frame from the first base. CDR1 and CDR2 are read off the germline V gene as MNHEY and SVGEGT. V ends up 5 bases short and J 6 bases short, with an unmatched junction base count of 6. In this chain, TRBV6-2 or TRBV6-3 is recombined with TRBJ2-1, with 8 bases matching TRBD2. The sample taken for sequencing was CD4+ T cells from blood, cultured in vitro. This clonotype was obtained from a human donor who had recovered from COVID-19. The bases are TGTGCCAGCAGTAATAGCGGGACCGCCAATGAGCAGTTCTTC. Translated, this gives CASSNSGTANEQFF.